This T cell receptor (beta chain) was identified in a study of beta chain features in type 1 diabetes. Study-wide points: Shortening of TCRB CDR3s, moderate but significant, appeared in all four CD4+ subsets of Type 1 diabetes patients. Lower insertion and higher deletion counts appeared at VDJ junctions in type 1 diabetes patients.

Sequenced material consisted of expressed TCRB transcripts (all of the isolated RNA was reverse transcribed). An average near 3.57 million reads came from naive, central memory and regulatory T cell samples. Measured with immunoSEQ multiplex PCR; TCRdb has only the in-frame clones, and not every one. The profile shows 900,000 or so clones, roughly 16% of them singletons. CDR1 is SGHNT and CDR2 is YYREEE in the germline V gene (reference sequence). CDR3 length: 13 amino acids. V was cut by 0 bases and J by 5 bases, with 9 bases left in between. On this clone: Its antigen is not identified. This same CDR3 is encoded by further DNA sequences in the sample.

All of the sorted populations showed purity greater than 98%. The clonotype comes from a woman aged 18-29 years in good health. Sequencing input: naive CD4+ T cells from blood. J is TRBJ2-7 and V is TRBV5-4; D might be TRBD2 (5 bases). The CDR3 coding sequence is TGTGCCAGCAGCTTGGCCGGGGTCCACGAGCAGTACTTC. Its translation is CASSLAGVHEQYF.